This entry lists 25 T cell receptor beta chains sequenced from one sample in a study of cytomegalovirus exposure and HLA in healthy donors. Amplification used 60 Vbeta primers and 13 Jbeta primers. The table came from immunoSEQ multiplex PCR; TCRdb's copy has only in-frame clones and leaves some out. This table holds 100,000 or so clones, 70% to 80% found once. Sample: PBMCs. The receptors here all came from a man aged 25 to 40 in good health and CMV-seronegative.

The chain uses TRBV30 and TRBJ2-6, with 8 bases lining up with TRBD1. V lost 2 bases, J lost 0 bases, and 12 bases stayed unmatched. This CDR3 comprises 19 residues. Germline V gene lookup returns CDR1 GTSNPN and CDR2 SVGIG (reference sequence). This CDR3 reads CAWSPFQTGAFSGANVLTF. The CDR3 bases are TGTGCCTGGAGTCCTTTTCAGACAGGGGCCTTCTCTGGGGCCAACGTCCTGACTTTC.

This clone was observed a single time. The chain links TRBV28 to TRBJ2-3, with 11 positions matching TRBD2. CDR1 and CDR2 (germline): MDHEN, SYDVKM. The CDR3 is made up of 15 amino acids. V lost 6 bases, J lost 8 bases, and 10 bases stayed unmatched. The CDR3 is CASSPGLAARGTQYF. The CDR3, as DNA: TGTGCCAGCAGCCCGGGACTAGCGGCCCGCGGTACGCAGTATTTT.

The chain uses TRBV9 and TRBJ2-1, with 9 bases matching TRBD1. From germline, CDR1 is SGDLS and CDR2 YYNGEE. V dropped 3 bases and J dropped 9; count of bases not matched to a gene: 10. CDR3 length: 15 amino acids. In DNA, the CDR3 is TGTGCCAGCAGCGGACCGGGACAGGGACACGTTGAGCAGTTCTTC. This gives the protein CASSGPGQGHVEQFF.

The chain is built from TRBV6-1 and TRBJ1-1, with TRBD1 identical over 8 bases. The CDR3 has 14 amino acids. Germline lookup yields CDR1 MNHNS and CDR2 SASEGT. The junction had 4 bases not matched to a gene; V was cut back by 6 bases and J by 1 base. The CDR3 here is CASSFGTGNTEAFF. The CDR3 region has the DNA TGTGCCAGCAGCTTTGGGACAGGGAACACTGAAGCTTTCTTT.

The chain recombines TRBV7-6 with TRBJ1-5; D perhaps matches TRBD1 (6 bases). CDR1 is SGHVS and CDR2 is FNYEAQ in the germline V gene. V lost 6 bases and J 5 bases, leaving 11 bases between the germline ends. This CDR3 region has 13 residues. The CDR3 bases are TGTGCCAGCAGTTCGGGGGGCGATCAGCCCCAGCATTTT. Amino acids: CASSSGGDQPQHF.

This clone is a singleton in its sample. The chain joins TRBV11-2 to TRBJ2-7; 11 bases align to TRBD2. This CDR3 spans 14 amino acids. The germline gives CDR1 SGHAT, CDR2 FQNNGV. Trimming at V came to 4 bases and at J to 6 bases, leaving 5 bases not matched to a gene. The CDR3 here is CASSSYGTSGEQYF. The DNA for the CDR3 is TGTGCCAGCAGCTCCTACGGGACTAGCGGCGAGCAGTACTTC.

Here the CDR3 reads CASSPGLAGPETQYF. The DNA for the CDR3 is TGTGCCAGCAGCCCGGGACTAGCGGGACCGGAGACCCAGTACTTC. This rearrangement joins TRBV5-4 to TRBJ2-5, with 13 nucleotides matching TRBD2. Trimming took 4 bases from V and 5 from J; bases not matched to a gene: 5. The CDR3 is made up of 15 amino acids. Germline V gene lookup returns CDR1 SGHNT and CDR2 YYREEE (reference sequence).

V gene TRBV19 combines with J gene TRBJ1-2; no reliable D call. V lost 4 bases, J lost 0 bases, and 9 bases lay in between. Germline V gene data show CDR1 as LNHDA and CDR2 as SQIVND (reference sequence). This CDR3 is built from 14 residues. The CDR3 loop is CASSSGLANYGYTF. CDR3 coding DNA: TGTGCCAGTAGTAGCGGGCTTGCTAACTATGGCTACACCTTC.

This clone was seen only a few times. The chain uses TRBV28 and TRBJ1-3; tentative D call: TRBD1 (6 bases). With 0 bases removed from V and 1 base from J, the gap between germline ends came to 10 bases. Germline V lookup: CDR1 MDHEN, CDR2 SYDVKM. The CDR3 runs 16 residues. CDR3 bases: TGTGCCAGCAGTTTATGGGCAGGGGATTCTGGAAACACCATATATTTT. Amino acid sequence: CASSLWAGDSGNTIYF.

The rearrangement joins TRBV5-8 to TRBJ2-3, with a possible D match to TRBD1 (5 bases). The germline V gene has CDR1 SGHTS and CDR2 YDEGEE. The CDR3 spans 15 residues. V lost 2 bases to trimming and J lost 0 bases, with 10 bases between them. CDR3 sequence (DNA): TGTGCCAGCAGCTTCCGACAGATTAGCACAGATACGCAGTATTTT. It encodes CASSFRQISTDTQYF.

CDR3 region: CASSQVVVASNTEAFF. CDR3 coding DNA: TGTGCCAGCAGCCAAGTGGTAGTAGCTTCGAACACTGAAGCTTTCTTT. V is TRBV4-2 and J is TRBJ1-1, with D uncertain. The germline V gene encodes CDR1 LGHNA and CDR2 YNFKEQ. V was pared by 1 base and J by 1 base, with 13 bases between. This CDR3 contains 16 residues.

The chain uses TRBV9 and TRBJ2-3; D possibly corresponds to TRBD2 (6 bases). CDR3 size: 15 residues. The V end was cut by 2 bases, the J end by 2 bases, with 12 bases between. Per germline, CDR1 SGDLS and CDR2 YYNGEE. The CDR3 DNA reads as TGTGCCAGCAGCGTTAGCGGCCATCCCACAGATACGCAGTATTTT. Translating gives CASSVSGHPTDTQYF.

The chain is built from TRBV2 and TRBJ1-6; D is ambiguous. The CDR3 has 12 residues. Germline CDR1 reads SNHLY; CDR2 reads FYNNEI. V was cut by 7 bases and J by 14 bases, with 15 bases left in between. The CDR3 loop reads CASKERVPTLHF. Here the CDR3 DNA reads TGTGCCAGCAAAGAACGGGTCCCCACCCTCCACTTT.

The chain combines TRBV7-6 with TRBJ2-1; TRBD2 matches at 10 bases. V gave up 1 base and J gave up 10 bases; unmatched junction bases: 7. Looked up from germline, CDR1 is SGHVS and CDR2 is FNYEAQ. The CDR3 is 15 residues long. The CDR3 DNA sequence: TGTGCCAGCAGCTTAGAGGTAGCGGGAGGAGAGGAGCAGTTCTTC. Translating it yields CASSLEVAGGEEQFF.

This chain joins TRBV5-4 and TRBJ2-4; no reliable D call. Per the germline V gene, CDR1 is SGHNT and CDR2 is YYREEE (reference sequence). The V and J ends lost 5 bases and 0 bases respectively, with 15 bases between them. The CDR3 loop spans 16 amino acids. CDR3 loop: CASSFQNDLAKNIQYF. The CDR3 DNA follows: TGTGCCAGCAGTTTCCAGAACGACTTAGCCAAAAACATTCAGTACTTC.

CDR3: CASSQVMIGTGRFETQYF. The CDR3 DNA reads as TGCGCCAGCAGCCAAGTGATGATCGGGACAGGGCGTTTCGAGACCCAGTACTTC. The chain links TRBV4-1 to TRBJ2-5; TRBD1 matches 9 bases. CDR3 length: 18 amino acids. J lost 5 bases, V lost 1 base, and 14 bases had no gene match. Germline V gives CDR1 MGHRA, CDR2 YSYEKL.

The V gene is TRBV5-1, the J gene TRBJ1-4, with D possibly matching TRBD1 (6 bases). This CDR3 comprises 14 residues. CDR1 SGHRS and CDR2 YFSETQ come from the germline V gene. V shed 4 bases and J shed 5 bases, with 12 bases lying between them. CDR3 nucleotide sequence: TGCGCCAGCAGCCAACAGGGCGGAAATGAAAAACTGTTTTTT. It encodes CASSQQGGNEKLFF.

This clone occurred a few times. This rearrangement joins TRBV5-1 to TRBJ2-7; TRBD1 might be the D (6 bases). V was trimmed by 0 bases and J by 1 base, leaving 14 bases between them. Germline values: CDR1 SGHRS, CDR2 YFSETQ. The CDR3 is 16 residues long. CDR3 nucleotide sequence: TGCGCCAGCAGCTTGGATACTGGGACACCTTCCTACGAGCAGTACTTC. Protein product: CASSLDTGTPSYEQYF.

The chain is built from TRBV6-5 and TRBJ2-2; TRBD1 matches at 7 bases. CDR3 size: 15 residues. Germline V gene data show CDR1 as MNHEY and CDR2 as SVGAGI. V lost 3 bases and J lost 1; bases outside the gene matches: 2. The CDR3 loop is CASSYDRENTGELFF. The CDR3 DNA is TGTGCCAGCAGTTATGACAGGGAGAACACCGGGGAGCTGTTTTTT.

The rearrangement links TRBV6-1 to TRBJ2-5; tentatively, D is TRBD1 (6 bases). The J call is uncertain, as TRBJ2-7 better fits the DNA end. CDR3 length equals 14 residues. Germline CDR1 MNHNS, CDR2 SASEGT. The CDR3 sequence: CASSVPGQGNEQYF. Here the CDR3 DNA reads TGTGCCAGCAGCGTTCCGGGACAAGGAAACGAGCAGTACTTC.

This clone appeared a few times. The chain has TRBV6-1 and TRBJ2-4; possible D gene TRBD1, 5 bases. Germline CDR1 MNHNS, CDR2 SASEGT. The V end lost 6 bases, the J end lost 5 bases, and 11 bases lay between the germline ends. The CDR3 extends over 13 amino acids. For the CDR3, the DNA is TGTGCCAGCAGGTTTAAGGGGCAAAACATTCAGTACTTC. This encodes CASRFKGQNIQYF.

This sequence joins TRBV6-5 and TRBJ1-2; TRBD1 aligns across 8 bases. CDR1 is MNHEY and CDR2 is SVGAGI in the germline V gene. This CDR3 has 14 residues. V was clipped by 4 bases and J by 7 bases; unmatched bases: 8. This CDR3 is CASSSTRGLFGYTF. The CDR3 bases are TGTGCCAGCAGTTCAACCAGGGGGCTGTTTGGCTACACCTTC.

The chain recombines TRBV4-1 with TRBJ1-2, with D possibly being TRBD1 (5 bases). Germline V gene data show CDR1 as MGHRA and CDR2 as YSYEKL. The CDR3 consists of 18 residues. The ends were cut back, 0 bases at V and 4 bases at J, with 21 bases in the middle. The CDR3 loop reads CASSQDWGTEDSFYGYTF. For the CDR3, the DNA is TGCGCCAGCAGCCAAGATTGGGGGACTGAAGATTCCTTCTATGGCTACACCTTC.

This sequence joins TRBV10-3 and TRBJ2-1, with D possibly being TRBD2 (6 bases). The germline V and J ends were trimmed by 4 bases and 8 bases, with 15 bases remaining between them. CDR1 and CDR2 (germline): ENHRY, SYGVKD. The CDR3 sequence is 14 residues long. The CDR3 protein is CAISVAALGDEQFF. CDR3 bases: TGTGCCATCAGTGTAGCGGCCCTTGGCGATGAGCAGTTCTTC.

This clone turned up a few times. The chain joins TRBV30 to TRBJ1-3, with D perhaps TRBD1 (5 bases). Trimming cost V 3 bases and J 6 bases, with 12 bases left between them. Germline V CDR1 and CDR2: GTSNPN, SVGIG (reference sequence). This CDR3 spans 13 amino acids. Here the CDR3 DNA reads TGTGCCTGGAGGACGATGGGGCTAAACACCATATATTTT. As protein: CAWRTMGLNTIYF.